What follows are 29 T cell receptor beta chains derived from one specimen sequenced in a study of OX40 agonist ivuxolimab in advanced cancers. The method was immunoSEQ multiplex PCR; TCRdb's version includes in-frame clones alone and lacks a portion of them. This sample yields roughly 70,000 clones, of which around 83% are seen a single time; 6% to 8% belongs to the top ten. Sequenced material: CD4+ or CD8+ T cells sorted from blood, taken in a trial of the OX40 agonist ivuxolimab. Every receptor here comes from an adult with an advanced solid tumor such as melanoma, head and neck, liver or kidney cancer.

The V and J genes are TRBV6-1 and TRBJ1-1, with 8 bases that match TRBD1. Germline CDR1 reads MNHNS; CDR2 reads SASEGT. CDR3 length equals 12 residues. Germline trimming cut 4 bases from V and 6 bases from J; bases unmatched to any gene: 1. In DNA form, the CDR3 reads TGTGCCAGCAGTGCACAGGGGGCTGAAGCTTTCTTT. Translated: CASSAQGAEAFF.

J is TRBJ2-3 and V is TRBV28; tentatively, D is TRBD1 (6 bases). The CDR3 sequence is 12 residues long. Germline V gives CDR1 MDHEN, CDR2 SYDVKM. Trimming took 5 bases from V and 9 from J, leaving 12 bases between them. The CDR3 sequence is CASSATGRTQYF. The CDR3 bases are TGTGCCAGCAGTGCTACAGGGCGGACGCAGTATTTT.

The chain has TRBV7-9 and TRBJ1-2; 8 positions agree with TRBD1. The ends lost 5 bases at V and 8 bases at J; junction bases unmatched: 7. This CDR3 has 13 amino acids. Germline CDR1 reads SEHNR; CDR2 reads FQNEAQ (reference sequence). This CDR3 reads CASSKQGAGGYTF. DNA for the CDR3: TGTGCCAGCAGCAAGCAGGGGGCGGGAGGCTACACCTTC.

This clone has only a few counts. The chain employs TRBV6-5 and TRBJ1-1; weak D call: TRBD1 (5 bases). Trimming shortened V by 7 bases and J by 5 bases, and 11 bases separated the two germline ends. Looked up from germline, CDR1 is MNHEY and CDR2 is SVGAGI. CDR3 size: 12 residues. The CDR3 DNA reads TGTGCCAGCACAGGGATGACAACTGAAGCTTTCTTT. This translates into CASTGMTTEAFF.

V gene TRBV4-1 combines with J gene TRBJ1-4; D possibly corresponds to TRBD1 (5 bases). V was clipped by 8 bases and J by 8 bases, with 21 bases between them. CDR1 is MGHRA and CDR2 is YSYEKL in the germline V gene. This CDR3 spans 15 amino acids. DNA of the CDR3: TGCGCCAGCCGAACGACGGGACTGATAAAGGAAAAACTGTTTTTT. Protein sequence: CASRTTGLIKEKLFF.

This clone is a singleton in its sample. V is TRBV5-4 and J is TRBJ2-3; 10 nucleotides align to TRBD2. CDR1 is SGHNT and CDR2 is YYREEE in the germline V gene (reference sequence). The CDR3 has 15 amino acids. Unmatched junction bases numbered 6, after V lost 5 bases and J lost 3 bases. CDR3 region: CASRRAGGPTDTQYF. In DNA form, the CDR3 reads TGTGCCAGCAGACGAGCGGGGGGGCCGACAGATACGCAGTATTTT.

This clone occurred a few times. The gene calls are TRBV7-2 and TRBJ2-2, with 8 bases matching TRBD1. Germline V gene lookup returns CDR1 SGHTA and CDR2 FQGNSA. V was pared by 1 base and J by 1 base, with 2 bases of the junction left unmatched. This CDR3 has 16 amino acids. Here the CDR3 DNA reads TGTGCCAGCAGCTTAGTGGGGACAGGGAACACCGGGGAGCTGTTTTTT. Translation gives CASSLVGTGNTGELFF.

The rearrangement links TRBV7-9 to TRBJ2-1; D may match TRBD1 or TRBD2 (5 bases each). This CDR3 is built from 15 residues. Deletions cut 5 bases from V and 12 bases from J, with 23 bases between. The germline V gene encodes CDR1 SEHNR and CDR2 FQNEAQ (reference sequence). CDR3 sequence (DNA): TGTGCCAGCAGCCCTGCCGGGACCGTCAACCTCTGGCAGTTCTTC. Translation: CASSPAGTVNLWQFF. Based on the CDR3 plus reference TRBV7-9 and TRBJ2-1, the full variable domain is DTGVSQNPRHKITKRGQNVTFRCDPISEHNRLYWYRQTLGQGPEFLTYFQNEAQLEKSRLLSDRFSAERPKGSFSTLEIQRTEQGDSAMYLCASSPAGTVNLWQFFGPGTRLTVL.

This clone appeared a few times. V and J are TRBV28 and TRBJ1-5, with TRBD1 identical over 9 bases. Germline CDR1 and CDR2: MDHEN and SYDVKM. The ends lost 9 bases at V and 6 bases at J; junction bases unmatched: 18. The length of the CDR3 is 17 residues. The CDR3 DNA sequence: TGTGCCAGTGGATCTCTGGGGACAGGGAGATTTACTCAGCCCCAGCATTTT. This gives the protein CASGSLGTGRFTQPQHF.

The chain recombines TRBV5-6 with TRBJ1-4, with TRBD1 matching over 7 bases. The V segment lost 1 base and the J segment 8 bases; nucleotides outside the gene matches: 5. The CDR3 is 14 amino acids. Germline V gene sequence: CDR1 SGHDT, CDR2 YYEEEE. CDR3 in DNA: TGTGCCAGCAGCTTGACAGGGGCGAGGGAAAAACTGTTTTTT. Its protein is CASSLTGAREKLFF. Full variable domain (outside the CDR3, taken from reference TRBV5-6 and TRBJ1-4): DAGVTQSPTHLIKTRGQQVTLRCSPKSGHDTVSWYQQALGQGPQFIFQYYEEEERQRGNFPDRFSGHQFPNYSSELNVNALLLGDSALYLCASSLTGAREKLFFGSGTQLSVL.

The chain joins TRBV5-1 to TRBJ2-1; 12 bases match TRBD2. CDR1 is SGHRS, CDR2 YFSETQ, per germline. V shed 4 bases and J 5 bases; nucleotides not matched to a gene: 10. CDR3 length: 17 amino acids. The CDR3 nucleotides are TGCGCCAGCAGCCCGTACCTCGGACTAGCGGGGCACAATGAGCAGTTCTTC. Protein sequence: CASSPYLGLAGHNEQFF.

J is TRBJ2-1 and V is TRBV19, with D maybe TRBD2 (6 bases). This CDR3 is built from 15 residues. V was pared by 5 bases and J by 4 bases, with 15 bases between. Per germline, CDR1 LNHDA and CDR2 SQIVND (reference sequence). The CDR3 loop is CASSYEGGVYNEQFF. CDR3 nucleotide sequence: TGTGCCAGTAGTTACGAAGGAGGGGTATACAATGAGCAGTTCTTC. Full variable domain (remainder filled in from reference TRBV19 and TRBJ2-1): DGGITQSPKYLFRKEGQNVTLSCEQNLNHDAMYWYRQDPGQGLRLIYYSQIVNDFQKGDIAEGYSVSREKKESFPLTVTSAQKNPTAFYLCASSYEGGVYNEQFFGPGTRLTVL.

The chain joins TRBV29-1 to TRBJ1-1; no clear D gene. The CDR3 consists of 15 residues. Germline loops: CDR1 SQVTM, CDR2 ANQGSEA. The V end was cut by 5 bases, the J end by 6 bases, with 22 bases between. CDR3 nucleotides: TGCAGCGTTTTACTGGCCGAAACCCCGCGGGCTGAAGCTTTCTTT. It specifies CSVLLAETPRAEAFF.

This chain joins TRBV5-4 and TRBJ2-2; maybe TRBD2 (5 bases). Trimming took 3 bases from V and 7 from J, leaving 16 bases between them. This CDR3 has 15 amino acids. Germline V lookup: CDR1 SGHNT, CDR2 YYREEE (reference sequence). DNA for the CDR3: TGTGCCAGCAGCTGGACGAGGGCTAGGGTCGGGGAGCTGTTTTTT. As protein: CASSWTRARVGELFF.

This clone has just one count. CDR3 sequence (DNA): TGTGCCAGCAGCTTAGTAGCTAGCGGCACCTACGAGCAGTACTTC. Its translation: CASSLVASGTYEQYF. J is TRBJ2-7 and V is TRBV7-8; 7 bases fit TRBD2. Trimming removed 1 base from V and 2 bases from J; junction bases left unmatched: 5. Germline V gene sequence: CDR1 SGHVS, CDR2 FQNEAQ. CDR3 length: 15 amino acids.

The rearrangement links TRBV7-3 to TRBJ2-7; 9 bases are a match to TRBD1. V shed 3 bases and J 5 bases; nucleotides not matched to a gene: 11. Germline values: CDR1 SGHTA, CDR2 FQGTGA. The CDR3 is 16 residues long. In DNA, the CDR3 is TGTGCCAGCAGCTTTACTCCGGGACAGGGTATGGACGAGCAGTACTTC. It encodes CASSFTPGQGMDEQYF.

V and J are TRBV7-9 and TRBJ2-7; 11 nucleotides match TRBD2. This CDR3 region has 14 residues. CDR1 and CDR2 (germline): SEHNR, FQNEAQ (reference sequence). J lost 6 bases, V lost 3 bases, and 4 bases had no gene match. This CDR3 is CASSLRLAGTEQYF. The CDR3 bases are TGTGCCAGCAGCTTGAGACTAGCGGGAACCGAGCAGTACTTC.

This clone appeared once. The chain recombines TRBV6-6 with TRBJ2-7; no clear D gene. CDR3 length equals 11 residues. V lost 6 bases and J 1 base, leaving 4 bases between the germline ends. Germline V gene lookup returns CDR1 MNHNY and CDR2 SVGAGI (reference sequence). CDR3: CASSGSYEQYF. As DNA, the CDR3 is TGTGCCAGCAGCGGGTCCTACGAGCAGTACTTC.

The chain couples TRBV19 to TRBJ2-4, with 7 bases lining up with TRBD1. J was trimmed by 0 bases and V by 6 bases; bases with no gene match: 17. CDR1 LNHDA and CDR2 SQIVND come from the germline V gene (reference sequence). This CDR3 is built from 19 residues. The CDR3 DNA sequence: TGTGCCAGTAGCCCCAAACCACCGGACAGGAAGCAAGCCAAAAACATTCAGTACTTC. Protein sequence: CASSPKPPDRKQAKNIQYF.

The chain uses TRBV29-1 and TRBJ1-4; the D gene is possibly TRBD1 (5 bases). The CDR3 is 15 residues long. The V end was cut by 0 bases, the J end by 0 bases, with 8 bases between. The germline V gene has CDR1 SQVTM and CDR2 ANQGSEA. CDR3 sequence (DNA): TGCAGCGTTGAAGACCAGACAGCAACTAATGAAAAACTGTTTTTT. Its translation: CSVEDQTATNEKLFF.

J is TRBJ2-3 and V is TRBV9; the match to TRBD2 covers 13 bases. V shed 3 bases, J shed 6 bases, and the junction held 4 bases outside the gene matches. Germline CDR1 is SGDLS and CDR2 is YYNGEE. The CDR3 length is 15 residues. The CDR3 spells CASSETSGRLDTQYF. CDR3 coding DNA: TGTGCCAGCAGCGAGACTAGCGGGAGGCTCGATACGCAGTATTTT. Combining the CDR3 with reference TRBV9 and TRBJ2-3 gives the whole variable domain DSGVTQTPKHLITATGQRVTLRCSPRSGDLSVYWYQQSLDQGLQFLIQYYNGEERAKGNILERFSAQQFPDLHSELNLSSLELGDSALYFCASSETSGRLDTQYFGPGTRLTVL.

V usage is TRBV7-2 and J usage is TRBJ1-2; D not certain. The V gene's germline CDR1 is SGHTA and CDR2 FQGNSA. V lost 3 bases to trimming and J lost 2 bases, with 19 bases between them. CDR3 length equals 17 residues. The CDR3 region has the DNA TGTGCCAGCAGCTTTATGGGTATAGGGCCACCGAACTATGGCTACACCTTC. This gives the protein CASSFMGIGPPNYGYTF.

There are a few counts of this clone. The CDR3 here is CASTSIKGRLAGGDTQYF. In nucleotides, the CDR3 is TGTGCCAGCACGTCTATAAAAGGCAGGCTAGCGGGAGGAGATACGCAGTATTTT. The chain joins TRBV5-8 to TRBJ2-3, with 11 bases matching TRBD2. This CDR3 region has 18 residues. V trimming: 6 bases; J trimming: 5 bases; junction bases outside the gene matches: 17. The germline gives CDR1 SGHTS, CDR2 YDEGEE.

The genes are TRBV23-1 and TRBJ1-1; D is unclear. TRBV23-1 is labeled an ORF, and its function is uncertain. The CDR3 is made up of 16 amino acids. V was cut by 0 bases and J by 0 bases, with 11 bases left in between. CDR3 protein: CASSQSSTLLNTEAFF. Here the CDR3 DNA reads TGCGCCAGCAGTCAATCCTCGACACTTCTGAACACTGAAGCTTTCTTT.

The chain is built from TRBV5-4 and TRBJ2-3; 9 bases match TRBD2. This CDR3 has 15 residues. Per the germline V gene, CDR1 is SGHNT and CDR2 is YYREEE (reference sequence). V lost 3 bases, J lost 0 bases, and 2 bases stayed unmatched. CDR3 sequence: CASSSSGASTDTQYF. The CDR3 bases are TGTGCCAGCAGCTCTAGCGGGGCTAGCACAGATACGCAGTATTTT.

This clone was seen once. This chain connects TRBV6-5 to TRBJ1-2; the match to TRBD1 covers 10 bases. V lost 6 bases to trimming and J lost 4 bases; unmatched junction nucleotides: 8. The CDR3 loop spans 15 amino acids. Germline values: CDR1 MNHEY, CDR2 SVGAGI. The chain's CDR3 is CASRKTGGKSYGYTF. DNA for the CDR3: TGTGCCAGCAGGAAGACAGGGGGCAAGAGCTATGGCTACACCTTC.

The chain has TRBV5-1 and TRBJ2-5; 7 bases fit TRBD1. Germline V gene data show CDR1 as SGHRS and CDR2 as YFSETQ. V was clipped by 4 bases and J by 3 bases; unmatched bases: 9. The CDR3 has 15 amino acids. CDR3 nucleotide sequence: TGCGCCAGCAGCCTGGTAAACACAGGGGAAGAGACCCAGTACTTC. It is translated as CASSLVNTGEETQYF.

The chain couples TRBV7-2 to TRBJ2-2; 8 nucleotides align to TRBD1. The CDR3 runs to 14 residues. The germline V gene encodes CDR1 SGHTA and CDR2 FQGNSA. V lost 4 bases, J lost 6 bases, and 4 bases stayed unmatched. The CDR3 loop is CASSWGQESGELFF. The CDR3, as DNA: TGTGCCAGCAGCTGGGGACAGGAGTCCGGGGAGCTGTTTTTT. The full variable domain, in which reference TRBV7-2 and TRBJ2-2 provide the parts outside the CDR3, is GAGVSQSPSNKVTEKGKDVELRCDPISGHTALYWYRQSLGQGLEFLIYFQGNSAPDKSGLPSDRFSAERTGGSVSTLTIQRTQQEDSAVYLCASSWGQESGELFFGEGSRLTVL.

This chain links TRBV2 with TRBJ1-4; D unclear. Germline loops: CDR1 SNHLY, CDR2 FYNNEI. V lost 10 bases and J lost 1, with 10 bases in between. CDR3 size: 13 residues. This chain's CDR3 is CATKRGTNEKLFF. The CDR3 bases are TGTGCCACTAAGCGCGGAACTAATGAAAAACTGTTTTTT. The full variable domain, with the rest looked up from reference TRBV2 and TRBJ1-4, is EPEVTQTPSHQVTQMGQEVILRCVPISNHLYFYWYRQILGQKVEFLVSFYNNEISEKSEIFDDQFSVERPDGSNFTLKIRSTKLEDSAMYFCATKRGTNEKLFFGSGTQLSVL.